A single sample is the source of the 10 T cell receptor beta chains below, sequenced in a study of cytotoxic CD8 clonotypes in ibrutinib-treated CLL. Assay: immunoSEQ multiplex PCR; the TCRdb copy retains only in-frame clones and omits some. The table shows approximately 170,000 clones, with nearly 90% occurring only once. The sequences come from PBMCs, collected at disease progression, from a patient treated with ibrutinib. The receptor source for this set is a human donor with chronic lymphocytic leukemia.

The CDR3, as DNA: TGCAGCGTTGAAGCCGTCTTGGGGGCAAGGAGAACAGATACGCAGTATTTT. Translating gives CSVEAVLGARRTDTQYF. This chain links TRBV29-1 with TRBJ2-3; D possibly corresponds to TRBD1 (6 bases). The CDR3 totals 17 residues. Looked up from germline, CDR1 is SQVTM and CDR2 is ANQGSEA. The V gene lost 1 base and the J gene lost 3 bases, with 20 bases spanning the gap.

This chain links TRBV28 with TRBJ2-1; 8 nucleotides agree with TRBD1. This CDR3 spans 13 amino acids. CDR1 is MDHEN, CDR2 SYDVKM, per germline. V was pared by 6 bases and J by 6 bases, with 4 bases of the junction left unmatched. CDR3 residues: CASSPGQVNEQFF. Written as DNA, the CDR3 is TGTGCCAGCAGCCCGGGACAGGTCAATGAGCAGTTCTTC.

A few counts support this clone. The gene calls are TRBV5-4 and TRBJ1-2; TRBD1 matches at 8 bases. Germline-derived CDR1 and CDR2 are SGHNT and YYREEE (reference sequence). The CDR3 consists of 14 residues. The V segment lost 4 bases and the J segment 8 bases; nucleotides outside the gene matches: 10. The CDR3 region is CASSPLDRGNGYTF. The DNA of the CDR3 is TGTGCCAGCAGCCCCTTAGACAGGGGTAACGGCTACACCTTC.

The J gene is TRBJ2-7, the V gene TRBV29-1, with 11 bases fitting TRBD2. The CDR3 loop spans 15 amino acids. CDR1 and CDR2 (germline): SQVTM, ANQGSEA. V shed 1 base, J shed 3 bases, and the junction held 5 bases outside the gene matches. CDR3 loop: CSVEGASGRNYEQYF. The CDR3 bases are TGCAGCGTTGAAGGGGCTAGCGGGAGGAACTACGAGCAGTACTTC.

The chain employs TRBV5-1 and TRBJ1-1; no definite D call. Trimming took 6 bases from V and 5 from J, leaving 20 bases between them. The CDR3 length is 15 residues. Germline lookup yields CDR1 SGHRS and CDR2 YFSETQ. The CDR3 is CASTLALAVGTEAFF. CDR3 coding DNA: TGCGCCAGCACCCTAGCGTTGGCAGTGGGGACTGAAGCTTTCTTT. The entire variable domain, with the rest obtained from reference TRBV5-1 and TRBJ1-1, is as follows: KAGVTQTPRYLIKTRGQQVTLSCSPISGHRSVSWYQQTPGQGLQFLFEYFSETQRNKGNFPGRFSGRQFSNSRSEMNVSTLELGDSALYLCASTLALAVGTEAFFGQGTRLTVV.

J is TRBJ2-1 and V is TRBV29-1; 8 nucleotides match TRBD2. This CDR3 has 17 residues. Per the germline V gene, CDR1 is SQVTM and CDR2 is ANQGSEA. V lost 1 base to trimming and J lost 8 bases; unmatched junction nucleotides: 16. The CDR3 DNA sequence: TGCAGCGTTGAAGGGCTAGCGGGCCACCCGGGGGGCGATGAGCAGTTCTTC. Its protein product is CSVEGLAGHPGGDEQFF.

The chain is built from TRBV5-1 and TRBJ2-5; D perhaps matches TRBD2 (6 bases). The germline CDR1 and CDR2 sequences are SGHRS and YFSETQ. The CDR3 consists of 15 residues. V shed 1 base and J shed 2 bases, with 12 bases lying between them. CDR3 DNA: TGCGCCAGCAGCTTGCCCTCCGCGGGACAAGAGACCCAGTACTTC. This translates into CASSLPSAGQETQYF.

The V and J genes are TRBV18 and TRBJ1-2; no clear D gene. V was shortened by 2 bases and J by 0 bases, with 13 bases between the two germline ends. From germline, CDR1 is KGHSH and CDR2 LQKENI. This CDR3 region has 16 residues. The CDR3, as DNA: TGTGCCAGCTCACCATCTAGTAGGCCCGCTAACTATGGCTACACCTTC. Its protein is CASSPSSRPANYGYTF.

This clone was seen a few times. The gene calls are TRBV7-8 and TRBJ2-1; TRBD2 matches 11 bases. The V and J ends lost 5 bases and 9 bases, in that order; junction bases with no gene match: 9. The CDR3 totals 15 residues. The germline gives CDR1 SGHVS, CDR2 FQNEAQ. CDR3 residues: CASSGGVLAGGEQFF. The CDR3 DNA reads as TGTGCCAGCAGCGGGGGAGTTCTAGCGGGAGGTGAGCAGTTCTTC. The complete variable domain, with remaining parts taken from reference TRBV7-8 and TRBJ2-1, reads GAGVSQSPRYKVAKRGQDVALRCDPISGHVSLFWYQQALGQGPEFLTYFQNEAQLDKSGLPSDRFFAERPEGSVSTLKIQRTQQEDSAVYLCASSGGVLAGGEQFFGPGTRLTVL.

This clone was observed a few times. This chain uses TRBV19 with TRBJ1-5; D is uncertain. Germline-derived CDR1 and CDR2 are LNHDA and SQIVND (reference sequence). This CDR3 is built from 15 residues. Trimming shortened V by 1 base and J by 0 bases, and 7 bases separated the two germline ends. The CDR3 reads CASSIVQNSNQPQHF. The CDR3 region has the DNA TGTGCCAGTAGTATAGTGCAGAATAGCAATCAGCCCCAGCATTTT.